In this sample, the clone carrying this TCR beta chain turned up a few times. This entry comes from a study of blood T cells in healthy people across ages. A second PCR, run for about 7 to 11 cycles, used a sample-barcoded 5' primer plus a J-beta primer mix. MiXCR was run by TCRdb on the 5' RACE reads, yielding one entry per CDR3 protein. The data hold some 1.4 million distinct CDR3 sequences, with 35% to 45% observed a single time. Input material: blood. The clonotype comes from a young woman in good health.

The CDR3 here is CASTGDNPYEQYF. The CDR3 coding sequence is TGCGCCAGCACCGGGGACAATCCCTACGAGCAGTACTTC. This chain links TRBV10-2 with TRBJ2-7; D perhaps matches TRBD1 (6 bases). With 7 bases removed from V and 2 bases from J, the gap between germline ends came to 12 bases. The germline V gene encodes CDR1 WSHSY and CDR2 SAAADI. CDR3 size: 13 residues.